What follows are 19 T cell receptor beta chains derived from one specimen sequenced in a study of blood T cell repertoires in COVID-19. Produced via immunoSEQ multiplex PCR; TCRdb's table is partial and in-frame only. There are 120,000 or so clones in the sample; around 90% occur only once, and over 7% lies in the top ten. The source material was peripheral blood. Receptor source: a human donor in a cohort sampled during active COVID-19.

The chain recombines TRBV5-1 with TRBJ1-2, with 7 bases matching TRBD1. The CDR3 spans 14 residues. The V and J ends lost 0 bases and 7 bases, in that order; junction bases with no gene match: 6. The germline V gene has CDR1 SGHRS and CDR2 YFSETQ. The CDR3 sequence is CASSLEGGVLGYTF. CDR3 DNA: TGCGCCAGCAGCTTGGAAGGGGGCGTCCTTGGCTACACCTTC.

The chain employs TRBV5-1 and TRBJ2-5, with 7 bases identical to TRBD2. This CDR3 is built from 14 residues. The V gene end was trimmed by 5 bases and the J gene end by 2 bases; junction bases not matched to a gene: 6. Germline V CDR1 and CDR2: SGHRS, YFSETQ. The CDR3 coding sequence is TGCGCCAGCAGGGCCCTCGGGGGGCAAGAGACCCAGTACTTC. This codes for CASRALGGQETQYF.

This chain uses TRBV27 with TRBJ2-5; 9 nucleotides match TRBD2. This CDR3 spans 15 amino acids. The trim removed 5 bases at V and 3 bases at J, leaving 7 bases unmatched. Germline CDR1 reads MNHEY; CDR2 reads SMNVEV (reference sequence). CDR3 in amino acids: CASSGLAGIKETQYF. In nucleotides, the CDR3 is TGTGCCAGCAGTGGGCTAGCGGGGATTAAAGAGACCCAGTACTTC.

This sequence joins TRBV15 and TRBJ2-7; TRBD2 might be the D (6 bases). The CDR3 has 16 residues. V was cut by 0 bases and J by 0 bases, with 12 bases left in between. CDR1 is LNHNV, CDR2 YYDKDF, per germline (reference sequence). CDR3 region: CATSREIASASYEQYF. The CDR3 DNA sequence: TGTGCCACCAGCAGAGAAATCGCTAGCGCCTCCTACGAGCAGTACTTC.

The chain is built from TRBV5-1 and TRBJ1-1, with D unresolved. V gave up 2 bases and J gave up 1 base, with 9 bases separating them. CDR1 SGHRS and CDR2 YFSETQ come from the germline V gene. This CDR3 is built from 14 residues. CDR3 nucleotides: TGCGCCAGCAGCTTCATGGGCCCGAACACTGAAGCTTTCTTT. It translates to CASSFMGPNTEAFF. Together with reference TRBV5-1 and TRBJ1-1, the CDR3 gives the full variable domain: KAGVTQTPRYLIKTRGQQVTLSCSPISGHRSVSWYQQTPGQGLQFLFEYFSETQRNKGNFPGRFSGRQFSNSRSEMNVSTLELGDSALYLCASSFMGPNTEAFFGQGTRLTVV.

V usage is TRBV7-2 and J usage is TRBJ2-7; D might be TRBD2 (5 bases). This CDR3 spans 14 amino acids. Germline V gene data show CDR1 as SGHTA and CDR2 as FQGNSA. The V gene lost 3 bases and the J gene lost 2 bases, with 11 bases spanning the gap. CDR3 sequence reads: CASSFGLGAYEQYF. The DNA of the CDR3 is TGTGCCAGCAGCTTCGGGCTCGGGGCCTACGAGCAGTACTTC.

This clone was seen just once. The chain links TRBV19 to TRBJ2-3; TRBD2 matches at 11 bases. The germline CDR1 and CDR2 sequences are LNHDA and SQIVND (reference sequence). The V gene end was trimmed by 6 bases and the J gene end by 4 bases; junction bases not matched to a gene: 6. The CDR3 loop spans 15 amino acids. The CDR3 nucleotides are TGTGCCAGTAGAGTAGCGGGGGGGCGTCCAGATACGCAGTATTTT. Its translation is CASRVAGGRPDTQYF.

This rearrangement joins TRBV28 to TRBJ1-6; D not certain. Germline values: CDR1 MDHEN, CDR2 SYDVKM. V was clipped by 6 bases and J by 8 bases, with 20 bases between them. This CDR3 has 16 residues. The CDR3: CASSRAKAWLDSPLHF. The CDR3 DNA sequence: TGTGCCAGCAGCCGAGCAAAAGCGTGGCTGGATTCACCCCTCCACTTT.

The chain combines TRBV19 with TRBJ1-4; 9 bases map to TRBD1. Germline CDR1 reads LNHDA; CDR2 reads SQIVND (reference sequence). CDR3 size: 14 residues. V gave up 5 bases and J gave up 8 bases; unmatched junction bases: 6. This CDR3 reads CASSARTGVEKLFF. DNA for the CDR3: TGTGCCAGTAGTGCGAGGACAGGGGTGGAAAAACTGTTTTTT.

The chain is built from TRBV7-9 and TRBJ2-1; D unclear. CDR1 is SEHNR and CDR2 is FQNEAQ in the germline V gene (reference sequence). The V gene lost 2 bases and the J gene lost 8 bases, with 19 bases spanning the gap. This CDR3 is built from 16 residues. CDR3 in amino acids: CASSLSNTALSDEQFF. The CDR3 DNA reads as TGTGCCAGCAGCTTATCGAACACAGCCCTATCCGATGAGCAGTTCTTC.

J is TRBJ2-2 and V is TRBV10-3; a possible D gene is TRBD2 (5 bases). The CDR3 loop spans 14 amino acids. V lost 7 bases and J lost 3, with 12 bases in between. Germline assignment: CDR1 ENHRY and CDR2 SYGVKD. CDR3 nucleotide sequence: TGTGCCATCAAGGAAGGGAGTCACACCGGGGAGCTGTTTTTT. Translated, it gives CAIKEGSHTGELFF.

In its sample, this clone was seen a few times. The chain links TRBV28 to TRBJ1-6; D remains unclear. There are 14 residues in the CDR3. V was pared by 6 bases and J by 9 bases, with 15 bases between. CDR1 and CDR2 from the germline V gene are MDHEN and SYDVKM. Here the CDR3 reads CASRISAALSPLHF. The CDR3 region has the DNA TGTGCCAGCAGGATATCGGCGGCGCTTTCACCCCTCCACTTT.

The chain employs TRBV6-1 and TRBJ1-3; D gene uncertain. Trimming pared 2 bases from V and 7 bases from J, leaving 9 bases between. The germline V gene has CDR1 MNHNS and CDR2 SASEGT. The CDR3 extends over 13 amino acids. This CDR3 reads CASSENRLNTIYF. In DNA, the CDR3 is TGTGCCAGCAGTGAAAATAGACTGAACACCATATATTTT.

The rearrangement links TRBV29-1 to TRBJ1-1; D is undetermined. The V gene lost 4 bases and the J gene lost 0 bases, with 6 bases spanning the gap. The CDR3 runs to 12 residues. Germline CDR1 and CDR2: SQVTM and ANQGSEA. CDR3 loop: CSVGRLNTEAFF. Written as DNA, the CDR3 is TGCAGCGTTGGCAGATTGAACACTGAAGCTTTCTTT.

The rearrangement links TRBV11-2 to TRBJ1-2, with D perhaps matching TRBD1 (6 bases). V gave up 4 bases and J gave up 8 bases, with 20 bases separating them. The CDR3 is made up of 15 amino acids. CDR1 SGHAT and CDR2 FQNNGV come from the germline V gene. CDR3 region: CASSSPRQAPRGYTF. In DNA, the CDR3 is TGTGCCAGCAGCTCCCCCCGACAGGCCCCTAGGGGCTACACCTTC.

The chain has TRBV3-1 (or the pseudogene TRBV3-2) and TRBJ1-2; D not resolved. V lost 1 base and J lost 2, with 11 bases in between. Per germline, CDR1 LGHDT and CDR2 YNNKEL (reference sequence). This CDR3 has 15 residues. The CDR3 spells CASSQAFYGNYGYTF. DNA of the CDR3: TGTGCCAGCAGCCAAGCCTTTTACGGGAACTATGGCTACACCTTC.

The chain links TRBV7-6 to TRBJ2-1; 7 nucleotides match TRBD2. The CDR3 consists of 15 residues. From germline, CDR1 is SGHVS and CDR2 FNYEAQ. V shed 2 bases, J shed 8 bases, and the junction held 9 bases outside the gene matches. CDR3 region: CASSLRSSGRDEQFF. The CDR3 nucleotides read TGTGCCAGCAGCTTACGGTCTAGCGGCCGGGATGAGCAGTTCTTC.

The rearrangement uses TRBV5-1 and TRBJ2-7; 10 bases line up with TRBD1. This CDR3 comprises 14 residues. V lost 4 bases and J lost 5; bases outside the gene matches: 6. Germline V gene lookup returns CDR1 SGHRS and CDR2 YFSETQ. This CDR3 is CASSLRTGGNEQYF. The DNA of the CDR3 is TGCGCCAGCAGCCTAAGGACAGGGGGAAACGAGCAGTACTTC. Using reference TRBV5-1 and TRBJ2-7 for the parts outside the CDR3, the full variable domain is KAGVTQTPRYLIKTRGQQVTLSCSPISGHRSVSWYQQTPGQGLQFLFEYFSETQRNKGNFPGRFSGRQFSNSRSEMNVSTLELGDSALYLCASSLRTGGNEQYFGPGTRLTVT.

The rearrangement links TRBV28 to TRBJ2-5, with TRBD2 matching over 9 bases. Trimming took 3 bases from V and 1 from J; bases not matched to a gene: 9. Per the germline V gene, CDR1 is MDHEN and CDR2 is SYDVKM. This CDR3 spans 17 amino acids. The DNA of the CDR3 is TGTGCCAGCAGTTTCGGGGCGGCGGGGGGGCTCCAAGAGACCCAGTACTTC. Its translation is CASSFGAAGGLQETQYF.